What follows describes a single T cell receptor beta chain. The antigen it binds to is not known. No clone much larger than this one lies a single base away; base qualities are absent. The entry originates in a study of cytotoxic CD8 clonotypes in ibrutinib-treated CLL (dated by TCRdb to the early 2020s). For the wider study: In this cohort, approximately 15 patients were treatment-naive and more than 9 were relapsed/refractory, while roughly 18 had unmutated IGHV. Longitudinal samples were available for 26 of the 86 trial participants. On average, each sample had approximately 260,000 productive templates and tens of thousands of productive rearrangements. Samples at response were collected after a median of about twelve months of treatment, with a range of about 6 to 40 months. Cryopreserved peripheral blood mononuclear cells were obtained prior to treatment, at the time of response, and at either disease progression or sustained remission. All remission and progressive disease samples were collected while patients were still receiving ibrutinib. Responses were partial in roughly 24 patients and complete in 2; after median around 65 months follow-up, roughly 15 stayed in remission and about twelve progressed. General conclusions and limits of the study: At baseline, clonality was higher than in age-matched healthy donors and showed a strong correlation with circulating CD8+ T-cell counts. Public clonotypes were rare and either contracted or stayed stable during treatment, and the rise in clonality at ibrutinib response reflected the expansion of private clonotypes. Clonality rose at ibrutinib response, remained stable during sustained remission, and dropped back toward baseline at progression. Sustained-remission and progressing patients did not have matched sampling times, and lymph node repertoires were not examined.

Trimming removed 6 bases from V and 2 bases from J; the gene matches leave 6 bases unexplained. Taken from the germline V gene (reference sequence), the CDR1 and CDR2 loops are SEHNR and FQNEAQ. From cysteine to phenylalanine, the CDR3 is 16 amino acids long. The read is trimmed to its CDR3 DNA, 48 bases read in frame from base 1. Each clonotype received, on average, 10x coverage in deep resolution sequencing performed on a MiSeq, where the target depth lay between 1 in 1 million and 1 in 200,000 T cells. The immunoSEQ hsTCRB Kit was used to generate the TCR beta libraries. The source study handled its data this way. The data were analyzed with ImmunoSEQ Analyzer and ImmunoSEQ Data Assistant, and V, D and J gene assignments followed IMGT definitions. Clonality, which ranges from 0 to 1, was calculated by subtracting the normalized Shannon entropy of productive rearrangement frequencies from one. Only overrepresented clonotypes making up at least 0.05% of the repertoire of each patient were included in the public clonotype analysis. About a dozen age-matched healthy donor repertoires from immuneACCESS served as clonality controls. TCRdb obtained this table from immuneACCESS and retained in-frame rearrangements with V and J assigned. These tables miss some clones; where compared with another copy, unresolved V genes account for less than half of the shortfall, and the remainder is unexplained. D and trimming were read from the DNA, whereas the V and J calls and clone size are those reported in that table. The sample has some 350,000 clones on record, under 70% of them singletons. In total, the top ten clones hold around 6.3% of the sample.

For TCR beta library preparation, roughly 2 micrograms of genomic DNA were extracted from the cryopreserved PBMCs. Longitudinal blood samples from CLL patients receiving ibrutinib monotherapy were subjected to high-throughput TCR beta sequencing. The patients took part in an open-label, single-center phase 2 trial of ibrutinib monotherapy. The material sequenced was PBMCs, taken after 36 months of ibrutinib treatment. This chain is built from TRBV7-9 and TRBJ1-6; a stretch of 8 junction bases matches TRBD1. This receptor was obtained from a human donor with chronic lymphocytic leukemia. This receptor carries the CDR3 CASSSGTGAYNSPLHF. The nucleotides read TGTGCCAGCAGTTCCGGGACAGGAGCCTATAATTCACCCCTCCACTTT.